This T cell receptor beta chain stems from a study of blood T cell repertoires in COVID-19. TCRdb's copy holds only in-frame clones and misses some; the assay was immunoSEQ multiplex PCR. The profile shows some 310,000 clones, roughly 90% of them singletons. V lost 6 bases, J lost 6 bases, and 17 bases lay in between. This CDR3 has 14 amino acids. Germline CDR1 and CDR2: MDHEN and SYDVKM. The sequenced sample consisted of peripheral blood. The gene calls are TRBV28 and TRBJ1-2, with D uncertain. The sequence was obtained from a woman in her twenties or thirties with COVID-19, enrolled during active disease. The CDR3 spells CASSPPRGRNGYTF. Here the CDR3 DNA reads TGTGCCAGCAGCCCCCCGAGAGGGCGAAATGGCTACACCTTC.